The 32 T cell receptor beta chains below come from one sample, sequenced in a study of graft-versus-host responses after intestinal transplantation. These TCRs' antigens remain unknown. TCRdb's copy holds only in-frame clones and misses some; the assay was immunoSEQ multiplex PCR. The sample includes roughly 90,000 clones, 85% to 95% seen only once; the top ten take 6%. This material consisted of unstimulated CD8+ T cells sorted from spleen or lymph node cells, taken before intestinal transplant. These TCRs come from a human donor who received an intestinal transplant.

The chain joins TRBV4-1 to TRBJ1-2; D call uncertain. Germline lookup yields CDR1 MGHRA and CDR2 YSYEKL. The CDR3 covers 11 residues. V dropped 3 bases and J dropped 8 bases, with 7 bases sitting between them. The DNA for the CDR3 is TGCGCCAGCAGCCACCTCCAGGGCTACACCTTC. Its translation is CASSHLQGYTF.

This clone was found a few times. The rearrangement joins TRBV19 to TRBJ2-7; 7 bases are shared with TRBD2. Germline V gene lookup returns CDR1 LNHDA and CDR2 SQIVND (reference sequence). After removal of 3 bases from V and 5 bases from J, the junction contained 4 bases not matched to a gene. The CDR3 length is 13 residues. CDR3 region: CASSIGLVNEQYF. In DNA form, the CDR3 reads TGTGCCAGTAGTATTGGACTAGTCAACGAGCAGTACTTC.

This chain uses TRBV13 with TRBJ1-1; 7 bases agree with TRBD1. This CDR3 has 15 amino acids. Germline V gene lookup returns CDR1 PRHDT and CDR2 FYEKMQ (reference sequence). The ends lost 5 bases at V and 6 bases at J; junction bases unmatched: 12. The DNA of the CDR3 is TGTGCCAGCAGCCCGCACGGACAGGTCGGGCCTGAAGCTTTCTTT. This translates into CASSPHGQVGPEAFF.

The chain employs TRBV11-3 and TRBJ1-6; tentatively, D is TRBD1 (6 bases). Germline loops: CDR1 SGHNT, CDR2 YENEEA. V dropped 0 bases and J dropped 10 bases, with 13 bases sitting between them. The CDR3 covers 15 residues. CDR3 amino acids: CASSLEGGAQSPLHF. CDR3 in DNA: TGTGCCAGCAGCTTAGAAGGGGGGGCGCAGTCACCCCTCCACTTT.

The table lists this clone with a count of one. V usage is TRBV5-1 and J usage is TRBJ1-2; 7 nucleotides line up with TRBD1. Germline V lookup: CDR1 SGHRS, CDR2 YFSETQ. This CDR3 has 14 amino acids. J gave up 4 bases and V 3 bases, and 6 bases lay outside the gene matches. CDR3 sequence (DNA): TGCGCCAGCAGCTCAGACAGGGTTGGCTATGGCTACACCTTC. It translates to CASSSDRVGYGYTF.

This clone came up once. This chain joins TRBV19 and TRBJ1-5; no definite D call. Germline V gene data show CDR1 as LNHDA and CDR2 as SQIVND (reference sequence). This CDR3 spans 17 amino acids. V gave up 3 bases and J gave up 3 bases, with 18 bases separating them. The CDR3 is CASSIRTVRWFNQPQHF. CDR3 sequence (DNA): TGTGCCAGTAGTATCAGGACGGTAAGGTGGTTCAATCAGCCCCAGCATTTT.

The chain is built from TRBV27 and TRBJ1-2; tentative D call: TRBD1 (6 bases). Trimming cost V 2 bases and J 0 bases, with 10 bases left between them. The CDR3 loop spans 15 amino acids. In germline, CDR1 is MNHEY, CDR2 SMNVEV (reference sequence). For the CDR3, the DNA is TGTGCCAGCAGTTTAGGGGGGCCAACTAACTATGGCTACACCTTC. This encodes CASSLGGPTNYGYTF.

V gene TRBV7-6 combines with J gene TRBJ2-5; weak D call: TRBD2 (7 bases). This CDR3 has 17 residues. Looked up from germline, CDR1 is SGHVS and CDR2 is FNYEAQ. Deletions cut 1 base from V and 5 bases from J, with 20 bases between. This CDR3 is CASSLVYRGRARETQYF. CDR3 coding DNA: TGTGCCAGCAGCTTAGTTTATAGGGGGAGGGCCCGGGAGACCCAGTACTTC.

The chain joins TRBV6-5 to TRBJ2-7, with unresolved D. The CDR3 runs to 14 residues. The V and J ends lost 6 bases and 4 bases respectively, with 16 bases between them. Germline CDR1 reads MNHEY; CDR2 reads SVGAGI. CDR3 sequence reads: CASSPSVGFYEQYF. DNA for the CDR3: TGTGCCAGCAGCCCCTCAGTAGGATTTTACGAGCAGTACTTC.

This clone was seen only once. The chain employs TRBV2 and TRBJ1-1; 8 bases align to TRBD1. Per the germline V gene, CDR1 is SNHLY and CDR2 is FYNNEI. Trimming cost V 3 bases and J 1 base; bases outside gene matches: 7. The CDR3 is 16 amino acids. The CDR3 DNA is TGTGCCAGCAGTGACCCGACAGGGGAAGGGAACACTGAAGCTTTCTTT. Translation gives CASSDPTGEGNTEAFF.

The rearrangement links TRBV27 to TRBJ2-1; D possibly corresponds to TRBD2 (5 bases). V lost 6 bases, J lost 10 bases, and 22 bases lay in between. Germline assignment: CDR1 MNHEY and CDR2 SMNVEV (reference sequence). The CDR3 sequence is 15 residues long. The CDR3 bases are TGTGCCAGCAGCCCCGGGTACGCGTTCCCGGGGGAGCAGTTCTTC. Translated, it gives CASSPGYAFPGEQFF.

V gene TRBV19 combines with J gene TRBJ1-6; D unclear. The germline V gene encodes CDR1 LNHDA and CDR2 SQIVND (reference sequence). This CDR3 is 15 amino acids long. Trimming took off 8 bases at V and 5 bases at J, with 16 bases between the two ends. The CDR3 DNA is TGTGCCAGTGGCCACAATTACGAAAATAATTCACCCCTCCACTTT. Its protein product is CASGHNYENNSPLHF.

This clone came up a few times. The rearrangement links TRBV2 to TRBJ2-1, with 11 nucleotides matching TRBD2. The J segment lost 2 bases and the V segment lost 6 bases, leaving 9 bases of the junction unmatched. CDR1 SNHLY and CDR2 FYNNEI come from the germline V gene. This CDR3 is 17 amino acids long. Here the CDR3 reads CASRVIAGGGPYNEQFF. DNA of the CDR3: TGTGCCAGCAGAGTTATAGCGGGGGGGGGACCCTACAATGAGCAGTTCTTC. The whole variable domain, filled in from reference TRBV2 and TRBJ2-1, reads EPEVTQTPSHQVTQMGQEVILRCVPISNHLYFYWYRQILGQKVEFLVSFYNNEISEKSEIFDDQFSVERPDGSNFTLKIRSTKLEDSAMYFCASRVIAGGGPYNEQFFGPGTRLTVL.

The genes are TRBV30 and TRBJ2-7, with D unclear. With 5 bases removed from V and 4 bases from J, the gap between germline ends came to 9 bases. This CDR3 region has 11 residues. Germline CDR1 and CDR2: GTSNPN and SVGIG (reference sequence). DNA of the CDR3: TGTGCCTGGGAGGTAAAGTACGAGCAGTACTTC. It is translated as CAWEVKYEQYF.

The chain is built from TRBV27 and TRBJ2-1; D is perhaps TRBD1 or TRBD2 (7 bases each). The germline gives CDR1 MNHEY, CDR2 SMNVEV (reference sequence). CDR3 length: 15 amino acids. V lost 6 bases and J lost 8, with 20 bases in between. CDR3 nucleotides: TGTGCCAGCAGCCAGGGGCGGGAGCAGGGGGATGAGCAGTTCTTC. Translated: CASSQGREQGDEQFF.

The chain carries TRBV27 and TRBJ2-5; a weak D match, TRBD1 (6 bases). The end of the DNA is better explained by TRBJ2-7, so the J call may be wrong. There are 16 residues in the CDR3. Germline V CDR1 and CDR2: MNHEY, SMNVEV (reference sequence). CDR3 sequence: CASSDYRTAHSYEQYF. CDR3 bases: TGTGCCAGCAGTGACTACCGGACAGCTCACTCCTACGAGCAGTACTTC.

V and J are TRBV27 and TRBJ1-6; TRBD1 agrees at 7 bases. The V gene end was trimmed by 6 bases and the J gene end by 4 bases; junction bases not matched to a gene: 9. The CDR3 sequence is 16 residues long. Germline V gene sequence: CDR1 MNHEY, CDR2 SMNVEV (reference sequence). In DNA, the CDR3 is TGTGCCAGCAGCGATGAACCGGGACAGTATAATTCACCCCTCCACTTT. It specifies CASSDEPGQYNSPLHF.

J is TRBJ2-7 and V is TRBV4-1; D ambiguous. The CDR3 runs 14 residues. CDR1 MGHRA and CDR2 YSYEKL come from the germline V gene. V lost 1 base and J lost 2, with 9 bases in between. DNA for the CDR3: TGCGCCAGCAGCCAAGGGTACGGACCCTACGAGCAGTACTTC. Translated: CASSQGYGPYEQYF.

This clone was recorded once. The J gene is TRBJ2-7, the V gene TRBV12-5; D is possibly TRBD1 or TRBD2 (6 bases each). The length of the CDR3 is 14 residues. V lost 1 base, J lost 1 base, and 8 bases lay in between. Germline assignment: CDR1 LGHNT and CDR2 FRNRAP. Here the CDR3 reads CASGLAGASYEQYF. In DNA form, the CDR3 reads TGTGCTAGTGGTTTGGCGGGGGCGTCCTACGAGCAGTACTTC.

This clone has just one count. This chain links TRBV7-9 with TRBJ2-7; 8 positions agree with TRBD2. V shed 4 bases, J shed 4 bases, and the junction held 15 bases outside the gene matches. CDR1 is SEHNR and CDR2 is FQNEAQ in the germline V gene (reference sequence). The CDR3 is made up of 17 amino acids. The chain's CDR3 is CASSSRTTGTSQYEQYF. As DNA, the CDR3 is TGTGCCAGCAGCTCCCGGACCACCGGGACTAGTCAATACGAGCAGTACTTC.

This chain uses TRBV15 with TRBJ2-7; tentative D call: TRBD2 (5 bases). Trimming cost V 4 bases and J 6 bases, with 16 bases left between them. Germline-derived CDR1 and CDR2 are LNHNV and YYDKDF (reference sequence). The CDR3 is 14 amino acids. The CDR3 loop reads CATSKPRPGSEQYF. CDR3 in DNA: TGTGCCACCAGCAAGCCCAGGCCGGGATCCGAGCAGTACTTC.

The chain joins TRBV6-1 to TRBJ1-4, with D unresolved. Between the trimmed V and J ends, which lost 4 bases and 7 bases, there was a span of 7 bases. Germline V gene lookup returns CDR1 MNHNS and CDR2 SASEGT. CDR3 length: 12 residues. This chain's CDR3 is CASSGRREKLFF. The CDR3 DNA reads as TGTGCCAGCAGTGGACGACGTGAAAAACTGTTTTTT.

This chain uses TRBV6-5 with TRBJ2-7; a possible D gene is TRBD2 (6 bases). Germline CDR1 is MNHEY and CDR2 is SVGAGI. The CDR3 spans 14 residues. Trimming left V 2 bases short and J 5 bases short, with 13 bases between. DNA for the CDR3: TGTGCCAGCAGTTACGGCGGGATTAGCGACGAGCAGTACTTC. Amino acid sequence: CASSYGGISDEQYF.

The chain is built from TRBV27 and TRBJ2-1; 10 bases are shared with TRBD2. Germline CDR1 MNHEY, CDR2 SMNVEV (reference sequence). V shed 2 bases and J 2 bases; nucleotides not matched to a gene: 3. The CDR3 spans 16 residues. The CDR3 spells CASSLQLAGTYNEQFF. The DNA of the CDR3 is TGTGCCAGCAGTTTACAACTAGCGGGAACCTACAATGAGCAGTTCTTC.

Notes on this clone: Other DNA variants within this sample encode the same CDR3. The CDR3 spells CASTLGGYEQYF. For the CDR3, the DNA is TGTGCCAGCACCCTTGGAGGCTACGAGCAGTACTTC. V usage is TRBV5-6 and J usage is TRBJ2-7, with a possible D match to TRBD2 (5 bases). This CDR3 has 12 amino acids. The germline gives CDR1 SGHDT, CDR2 YYEEEE. Between the trimmed V and J ends, which lost 6 bases and 3 bases, there was a span of 10 bases.

This clone has only one observation. The chain is built from TRBV6-1 and TRBJ2-3; no reliable D call. This CDR3 is built from 15 residues. Trimming pared 1 base from V and 2 bases from J, leaving 10 bases between. In germline, CDR1 is MNHNS, CDR2 SASEGT. In DNA, the CDR3 is TGTGCCAGCAGTGAAGGCGTAGAAGTCACAGATACGCAGTATTTT. As protein: CASSEGVEVTDTQYF.

The chain joins TRBV5-4 to TRBJ2-7; no definite D call. V lost 0 bases and J lost 0, with 10 bases in between. Germline loops: CDR1 SGHNT, CDR2 YYREEE (reference sequence). The CDR3 has 15 residues. CDR3 in amino acids: CASSLDGSSSYEQYF. DNA for the CDR3: TGTGCCAGCAGCTTGGATGGGTCTAGCTCCTACGAGCAGTACTTC. The full variable domain, its missing parts supplied by reference TRBV5-4 and TRBJ2-7, is ETGVTQSPTHLIKTRGQQVTLRCSSQSGHNTVSWYQQALGQGPQFIFQYYREEENGRGNFPPRFSGLQFPNYSSELNVNALELDDSALYLCASSLDGSSSYEQYFGPGTRLTVT.

This clone turned up a few times. J is TRBJ1-2 and V is TRBV5-6; D is possibly TRBD1 (5 bases). This CDR3 has 14 amino acids. V was shortened by 3 bases and J by 2 bases, with 11 bases between the two germline ends. Per the germline V gene, CDR1 is SGHDT and CDR2 is YYEEEE. DNA of the CDR3: TGTGCCAGCAGCTGGGGGGATATCAACTATGGCTACACCTTC. Protein sequence: CASSWGDINYGYTF.

The chain has TRBV27 and TRBJ1-6; weak D call: TRBD1 (5 bases). This CDR3 is 14 amino acids long. Germline assignment: CDR1 MNHEY and CDR2 SMNVEV (reference sequence). V was trimmed by 5 bases and J by 6 bases, leaving 11 bases between them. The CDR3 DNA reads TGTGCCAGCAGTGTGACAGAGATTAATTCACCCCTCCACTTT. Protein: CASSVTEINSPLHF.

The CDR3 sequence: CASSIVYTYSNQPQHF. The CDR3 DNA reads as TGTGCCAGTAGTATAGTGTACACGTATAGCAATCAGCCCCAGCATTTT. This sequence joins TRBV19 and TRBJ1-5; D is ambiguous. Per germline, CDR1 LNHDA and CDR2 SQIVND (reference sequence). The V end lost 1 base, the J end lost 0 bases, and 10 bases lay between the germline ends. The CDR3 spans 16 residues.

V is TRBV10-3 and J is TRBJ1-1; possibly TRBD1 for D (5 bases). The CDR3 is made up of 12 amino acids. Trimming shortened V by 8 bases and J by 6 bases, and 13 bases separated the two germline ends. CDR1 and CDR2 (germline): ENHRY, SYGVKD. CDR3 sequence reads: CAIGPGGAEAFF. CDR3 coding DNA: TGTGCCATCGGCCCTGGGGGTGCTGAAGCTTTCTTT.

A few counts support this clone. The V call is TRBV4-2, the J call TRBJ2-1; 8 nucleotides line up with TRBD2. The trim removed 6 bases at V and 7 bases at J, leaving 11 bases unmatched. CDR1 is LGHNA, CDR2 YNFKEQ, per germline. The CDR3 runs 15 residues. DNA of the CDR3: TGTGCCAGCAGTCCGAGCGGGGGCGGGGTAAATGAGCAGTTCTTC. This gives the protein CASSPSGGGVNEQFF.